This record concerns one T cell receptor beta chain sequence. The CDR3 contains 17 residues. V was clipped by 1 base and J by 8 bases, with 19 bases between them. Germline assignment: CDR1 KGHDR and CDR2 SFDVKD. This specimen belongs to a study of blood T cell repertoires in COVID-19. Background on the study: Spain, Italy and the United States supplied samples that represented acute and convalescent COVID-19. The analysed material was cDNA or gDNA that came from T cells, B-cell-depleted T cells, or PBMCs.

Original handling: Estimates of nucleated cell counts were drawn from the amplification of reference gene primers. Clones were read by immunoSEQ multiplex PCR, and TCRdb kept only the in-frame ones, dropping some. V and J calls and clone size are those listed in that table; D and trimming were worked out from the DNA. The sample includes about 150,000 clones, more than 65% of them seen just once. The specimen was peripheral blood. The chain carries TRBV24-1 and TRBJ2-2; tentative D call: TRBD2 (5 bases). The clonotype was recovered from a woman between 50 and 59 years old with acute or convalescent COVID-19. CDR3 in amino acids: CATSDLIPGGSEGELFF. The CDR3 DNA is TGTGCCACCAGTGATTTAATTCCGGGCGGGTCGGAGGGGGAGCTGTTTTTT.